This paragraph reports one TCR beta chain. The sample belongs to a study of TIL therapy for anti-PD-1-resistant metastatic lung cancer. This was the immunoSEQ v3 assay. TCRdb keeps only in-frame clones here, not all; method: immunoSEQ multiplex PCR. The sample lists about 100,000 clones; around three fifths were seen once. The time point denotes: pre-treatment sample, taken before nivolumab and TIL therapy. The tumor samples were excised metastases, mostly pleural nodules or supraclavicular lymph nodes. This specimen consisted of tumor tissue, obtained at baseline. This receptor was obtained from a person between 25 and 80 years old with non-small cell lung cancer.

CDR3 region: CASSQVGGADTQYF. As DNA, the CDR3 is TGTGCCAGCAGCCAAGTAGGGGGCGCAGATACGCAGTATTTT. This chain joins TRBV3-1 (or the pseudogene TRBV3-2) and TRBJ2-3, with 7 bases matching TRBD1. The CDR3 is made up of 14 amino acids. The V gene end was trimmed by 1 base and the J gene end by 4 bases; junction bases not matched to a gene: 2. Germline V lookup: CDR1 LGHDT, CDR2 YNNKEL (reference sequence).